Shown below are 5 T cell receptor beta chains from a single sample sequenced in a study of T cells in Graves' hyperthyroidism and ophthalmopathy. TCR beta CDR3 sequences were amplified from RNA transcripts. First-round RT-PCR targeting the TCR CDR3 was performed with the HTBI primer set. TCRdb called the multiplex PCR reads again in MiXCR, with one record for every CDR3 protein. The table has roughly 600,000 distinct CDR3 sequences, around 13% seen once. Input material: blood. These receptors were obtained from a woman aged 50 to 60 with Graves' ophthalmopathy.

This clonotype showed up many times. This chain uses TRBV7-8 with TRBJ2-7; D might be TRBD2 (5 bases). Deletions cut 6 bases from V and 0 bases from J, with 15 bases between. The germline CDR1 and CDR2 sequences are SGHVS and FQNEAQ. This CDR3 has 15 amino acids. The CDR3 spells CASSPGSRSSYEQYF. The CDR3 DNA reads TGTGCCAGCAGTCCGGGAAGTAGGAGCTCCTACGAGCAGTACTTC.

Many counts were recorded for this clonotype. The rearrangement joins TRBV12-3 or TRBV12-4 to TRBJ1-5, with D possibly matching TRBD1 (5 bases). V was trimmed by 4 bases and J by 1 base, leaving 8 bases between them. This CDR3 comprises 14 residues. The CDR3 DNA follows: TGTGCCAGCAGTTGGGGACTGAGCAATCAGCCCCAGCATTTT. Protein: CASSWGLSNQPQHF.

Many counts were recorded for this clonotype. V and J are TRBV28 and TRBJ1-1; D possibly corresponds to TRBD1 (5 bases). V was clipped by 3 bases and J by 6 bases, with 11 bases between them. CDR3 length: 13 residues. CDR1 MDHEN and CDR2 SYDVKM come from the germline V gene. This CDR3 is CASSLGGRAEAFF. CDR3 coding DNA: TGTGCCAGCAGTTTGGGGGGTAGGGCTGAAGCTTTCTTT. Together with reference TRBV28 and TRBJ1-1, the CDR3 gives the full variable domain: DVKVTQSSRYLVKRTGEKVFLECVQDMDHENMFWYRQDPGLGLRLIYFSYDVKMKEKGDIPEGYSVSREKKERFSLILESASTNQTSMYLCASSLGGRAEAFFGQGTRLTVV.

The sample holds a few counts of this clonotype. The J gene is TRBJ1-2, the V gene TRBV2; D is undetermined. V was clipped by 5 bases and J by 4 bases, with 14 bases between them. This CDR3 has 14 amino acids. CDR1 is SNHLY and CDR2 is FYNNEI in the germline V gene. In DNA, the CDR3 is TGTGCCAGCAGTCCGGGAACAGACTTCTATGGCTACACCTTC. Translated: CASSPGTDFYGYTF.

Ten or more counts support this clonotype. This chain uses TRBV9 with TRBJ1-1, with 8 bases identical to TRBD1. The germline V gene has CDR1 SGDLS and CDR2 YYNGEE. With 0 bases clipped from V and 4 bases from J, the junction kept 5 bases outside the gene matches. The CDR3 extends over 15 amino acids. The CDR3 DNA reads as TGTGCCAGCAGCGTAGTACAGGGGGACGGCACTGAAGCTTTCTTT. This gives the protein CASSVVQGDGTEAFF.